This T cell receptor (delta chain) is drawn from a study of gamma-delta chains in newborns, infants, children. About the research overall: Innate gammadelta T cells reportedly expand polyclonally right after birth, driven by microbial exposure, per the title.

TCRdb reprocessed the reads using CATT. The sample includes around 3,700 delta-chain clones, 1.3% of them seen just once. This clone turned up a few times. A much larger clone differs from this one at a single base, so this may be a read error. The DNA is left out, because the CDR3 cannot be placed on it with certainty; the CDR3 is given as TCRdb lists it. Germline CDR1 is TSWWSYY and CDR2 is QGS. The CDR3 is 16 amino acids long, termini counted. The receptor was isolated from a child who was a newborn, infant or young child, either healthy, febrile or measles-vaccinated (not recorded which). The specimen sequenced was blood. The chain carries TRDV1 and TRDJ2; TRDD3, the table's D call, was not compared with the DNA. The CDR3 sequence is CALGDWGIRVGAQLFF.